Following are 29 T cell receptor beta chains from one sample sequenced in a study of cytomegalovirus exposure and HLA in healthy donors. This table comes from immunoSEQ multiplex PCR, and its TCRdb copy is limited to in-frame clones, with some not included. The sample contains fewer than 200,000 clones, more than 75% of which appear only once. The sequencing sample was made of PBMCs. The receptors come from a woman in her twenties or thirties in good health and CMV-seronegative.

The rearrangement links TRBV5-1 to TRBJ2-2, with TRBD1 as a possible D gene (6 bases). The germline V and J ends were trimmed by 4 bases and 1 base, with 20 bases remaining between them. This CDR3 comprises 18 residues. Germline assignment: CDR1 SGHRS and CDR2 YFSETQ. CDR3 nucleotide sequence: TGCGCCAGCAGCAACGTCTTGTCCGGGACACTGAACACCGGGGAGCTGTTTTTT. Amino acid sequence: CASSNVLSGTLNTGELFF.

V and J are TRBV4-1 and TRBJ2-7, with 8 bases fitting TRBD2. The germline V gene encodes CDR1 MGHRA and CDR2 YSYEKL. The CDR3 totals 16 residues. V shed 3 bases and J 9 bases; nucleotides not matched to a gene: 16. The DNA for the CDR3 is TGCGCCAGCAGCCAGCTAGGGACTAGGAGTTGGTTAAGGCAGTACTTC. Amino acids: CASSQLGTRSWLRQYF.

The rearrangement uses TRBV6-1 and TRBJ2-3; D ambiguous. The V end was cut by 2 bases, the J end by 2 bases, with 14 bases between. Germline CDR1 and CDR2: MNHNS and SASEGT. CDR3 size: 16 residues. For the CDR3, the DNA is TGTGCCAGCAGTGAAAACCCAGAAAACCCCACAGATACGCAGTATTTT. Protein sequence: CASSENPENPTDTQYF.

The chain couples TRBV9 to TRBJ2-3; possibly TRBD1 for D (6 bases). Germline loops: CDR1 SGDLS, CDR2 YYNGEE. V was cut by 3 bases and J by 0 bases, with 11 bases left in between. CDR3 length: 15 residues. The CDR3 sequence: CASSATGISTDTQYF. The CDR3 bases are TGTGCCAGCAGCGCAACAGGGATAAGCACAGATACGCAGTATTTT.

The chain couples TRBV9 to TRBJ1-1, with a tentative D call TRBD1 (5 bases). Looked up from germline, CDR1 is SGDLS and CDR2 is YYNGEE. There are 13 residues in the CDR3. Deletions cut 4 bases from V and 7 bases from J, with 14 bases between. CDR3 coding DNA: TGTGCCAGCAGCATAATAGGGGCCGGTGAAGCTTTCTTT. Translating it yields CASSIIGAGEAFF.

V is TRBV7-8 and J is TRBJ2-7; TRBD1 matches at 9 bases. The CDR3 runs 18 residues. The trim removed 1 base at V and 3 bases at J, leaving 13 bases unmatched. Per germline, CDR1 SGHVS and CDR2 FQNEAQ. The CDR3 spells CASSLDWERDRVDYEQYF. In DNA form, the CDR3 reads TGTGCCAGCAGCTTAGATTGGGAACGGGACAGGGTCGACTACGAGCAGTACTTC.

This sequence joins TRBV11-2 and TRBJ2-5; 8 bases are a match to TRBD2. The CDR3 spans 17 residues. CDR1 is SGHAT, CDR2 FQNNGV, per germline. The V gene end was trimmed by 1 base and the J gene end by 0 bases; junction bases not matched to a gene: 7. CDR3 loop: CASSLGSRGADQETQYF. CDR3 in DNA: TGTGCCAGCAGCTTAGGCTCGCGGGGGGCCGACCAAGAGACCCAGTACTTC.

Concerning this clone: One end of the junction varies from germline; a read error may be responsible. The chain employs TRBV5-5 and TRBJ1-6; D may be TRBD1 (6 bases). The CDR3 has 16 amino acids. CDR1 is SGHKS, CDR2 YYEKEE, per germline (reference sequence). CDR3 sequence reads: CASSSHWGRDNSPLHF. CDR3 in DNA: TGTGCCAGCAGCTCGCATTGGGGGCGCGATAATTCACCTCTCCACTTT.

The chain combines TRBV6-1 with TRBJ2-7; possibly TRBD1 for D (7 bases). CDR3 length: 13 residues. The V gene's germline CDR1 is MNHNS and CDR2 SASEGT. The V end lost 8 bases, the J end lost 2 bases, and 13 bases lay between the germline ends. Written as DNA, the CDR3 is TGTGCCAGCCGAGTCAGGGGGGCCTACGAGCAGTACTTC. Translating it yields CASRVRGAYEQYF.

CDR3 loop: CAISAGIATGELFF. DNA for the CDR3: TGCGCCATTTCAGCGGGGATCGCCACCGGGGAGCTGTTTTTT. The rearrangement uses TRBV4-1 and TRBJ2-2; 7 nucleotides align to TRBD2. The CDR3 loop spans 14 amino acids. Trimming removed 10 bases from V and 4 bases from J; junction bases left unmatched: 9. Germline V gene sequence: CDR1 MGHRA, CDR2 YSYEKL.

This clone was picked up one time. The chain recombines TRBV6-1 with TRBJ2-1; D gene unclear. Germline V gene lookup returns CDR1 MNHNS and CDR2 SASEGT. The CDR3 runs to 12 residues. V gave up 7 bases and J gave up 7 bases, with 11 bases separating them. The CDR3 region is CASTRLSNEQFF. CDR3 nucleotide sequence: TGTGCCAGCACTAGACTTTCTAATGAGCAGTTCTTC.

V and J are TRBV19 and TRBJ1-2; D is unresolved. The germline V gene encodes CDR1 LNHDA and CDR2 SQIVND (reference sequence). CDR3 length equals 16 residues. V gave up 5 bases and J gave up 4 bases, with 20 bases separating them. The CDR3 loop reads CASSPLSQAEGYGYTF. CDR3 DNA: TGTGCCAGTAGTCCCCTGTCCCAGGCGGAGGGCTATGGCTACACCTTC.

The chain couples TRBV6-1 to TRBJ2-3; no clear D gene. V lost 6 bases and J 7 bases, leaving 11 bases between the germline ends. CDR3 length: 12 residues. Germline V gene lookup returns CDR1 MNHNS and CDR2 SASEGT. The CDR3 DNA reads TGTGCCAGCAGAGGTTATAGCAATACGCAGTATTTT. Translating gives CASRGYSNTQYF.

The genes are TRBV25-1 and TRBJ2-5; tentative D call: TRBD2 (6 bases). V was cut by 2 bases and J by 7 bases, with 11 bases left in between. The V gene's germline CDR1 is MGHDK and CDR2 SYGVNS. CDR3 length: 13 residues. CDR3 loop: CASSERDWTTQYF. CDR3 coding DNA: TGTGCCAGCAGTGAACGGGACTGGACGACCCAGTACTTC.

The genes are TRBV9 and TRBJ2-1; 8 bases align to TRBD2. Germline lookup yields CDR1 SGDLS and CDR2 YYNGEE. The V and J ends lost 7 bases and 9 bases, in that order; junction bases with no gene match: 9. This CDR3 has 13 residues. This chain's CDR3 is CASRSRTSSEQFF. CDR3 nucleotides: TGTGCCAGCCGGTCCCGGACTAGCAGTGAGCAGTTCTTC.

The J gene is TRBJ1-4, the V gene TRBV2, with D tentatively TRBD1 (6 bases). Deletions cut 6 bases from V and 7 bases from J, with 12 bases between. CDR1 and CDR2 (germline): SNHLY, FYNNEI. This CDR3 comprises 13 residues. The CDR3 is CASRDSRSEKLFF. Written as DNA, the CDR3 is TGTGCCAGCAGGGACAGTCGGAGTGAAAAACTGTTTTTT. The full variable domain, rest sourced from reference TRBV2 and TRBJ1-4, is EPEVTQTPSHQVTQMGQEVILRCVPISNHLYFYWYRQILGQKVEFLVSFYNNEISEKSEIFDDQFSVERPDGSNFTLKIRSTKLEDSAMYFCASRDSRSEKLFFGSGTQLSVL.

DNA for the CDR3: TGTGCCAGCAGCAACAGGGGGCTGAATTCACCCCTCCACTTT. Amino acid sequence: CASSNRGLNSPLHF. The chain carries TRBV25-1 and TRBJ1-6, with 9 bases fitting TRBD1. CDR3 size: 14 residues. The J segment lost 7 bases and the V segment lost 6 bases, leaving 4 bases of the junction unmatched. CDR1 MGHDK and CDR2 SYGVNS come from the germline V gene.

For this clone: One end of the junction does not line up with germline, which may come from a read error. The genes are TRBV7-8 and TRBJ2-4; tentative D call: TRBD2 (5 bases). Germline V CDR1 and CDR2: SGHVS, FQNEAQ. CDR3 size: 17 residues. The DNA of the CDR3 is TGTGCCAGCAGCAGGATAAAGCCTAGCCCAGCCCAAAACATTCAGTACTTC. This translates into CASSRIKPSPAQNIQYF.

The rearrangement links TRBV18 to TRBJ2-1; the D gene is possibly TRBD2 (5 bases). This CDR3 is built from 12 residues. V shed 0 bases and J shed 10 bases, with 7 bases lying between them. Per germline, CDR1 KGHSH and CDR2 LQKENI. The CDR3 DNA sequence: TGTGCCAGCTCACCACCTCGGGGAGAGCAGTTCTTC. Translated: CASSPPRGEQFF.

This clone was seen a few times. V and J are TRBV6-1 and TRBJ1-2; 8 positions agree with TRBD1. Looked up from germline, CDR1 is MNHNS and CDR2 is SASEGT. CDR3 length: 14 amino acids. Trimming removed 1 base from V and 3 bases from J; junction bases left unmatched: 1. The CDR3 reads CASSEGTGYYGYTF. CDR3 DNA sequence: TGTGCCAGCAGTGAAGGGACAGGGTACTATGGCTACACCTTC.

The V and J genes are TRBV6-1 and TRBJ2-3; 12 positions match TRBD2. J was trimmed by 5 bases and V by 5 bases; bases with no gene match: 5. Per the germline V gene, CDR1 is MNHNS and CDR2 is SASEGT. CDR3 length: 15 residues. The CDR3 here is CASSRLAGEEDTQYF. The CDR3 DNA sequence: TGTGCCAGCAGTAGACTAGCGGGGGAAGAAGATACGCAGTATTTT.

V and J are TRBV29-1 and TRBJ1-2; 8 bases line up with TRBD1. The length of the CDR3 is 13 residues. CDR1 is SQVTM, CDR2 ANQGSEA, per germline. The trim removed 4 bases at V and 7 bases at J, leaving 8 bases unmatched. The CDR3 DNA is TGCAGCGTTGCCATGACAGGGGAGAGTGGCTACACCTTC. Translating it yields CSVAMTGESGYTF.

This clone was counted a few times. This rearrangement joins TRBV6-5 to TRBJ1-5; D may be TRBD1 (5 bases). The CDR3 spans 13 residues. Germline assignment: CDR1 MNHEY and CDR2 SVGAGI. Trimming stripped 3 bases from V and 6 bases from J, with 9 bases between. DNA for the CDR3: TGTGCCAGCAGTTATGGGGGGACTCAGCCCCAGCATTTT. Translated, it gives CASSYGGTQPQHF.

The chain recombines TRBV7-2 with TRBJ1-3; D may be TRBD1 (6 bases). Germline V CDR1 and CDR2: SGHTA, FQGNSA. The CDR3 sequence is 16 residues long. V lost 6 bases to trimming and J lost 0 bases, with 15 bases between them. The DNA of the CDR3 is TGTGCCAGCAGTTCCGACAGGCTCCTCTCTGGAAACACCATATATTTT. Translation gives CASSSDRLLSGNTIYF.

The chain uses TRBV6-6 and TRBJ2-4; 8 bases match TRBD1. The CDR3 totals 15 residues. Unmatched junction bases numbered 0, after V lost 2 bases and J lost 0 bases. Per the germline V gene, CDR1 is MNHNY and CDR2 is SVGAGI (reference sequence). CDR3 nucleotides: TGTGCCAGCAGTTACGACAGGGGAGCCAAAAACATTCAGTACTTC. Protein sequence: CASSYDRGAKNIQYF.

The chain carries TRBV27 and TRBJ2-5, with 7 bases matching TRBD1. Trimming removed 8 bases from V and 5 bases from J; junction bases left unmatched: 17. The V gene's germline CDR1 is MNHEY and CDR2 SMNVEV (reference sequence). This CDR3 is 16 amino acids long. For the CDR3, the DNA is TGTGCCAGCTGCCCGAGGGGGCAATCACCCGGGGAGACCCAGTACTTC. Encoded protein: CASCPRGQSPGETQYF.

V usage is TRBV14 and J usage is TRBJ1-1; D call uncertain. This CDR3 contains 14 residues. Germline-derived CDR1 and CDR2 are SGHDN and FVKESK. V lost 4 bases, J lost 0 bases, and 9 bases lay in between. The CDR3 nucleotides read TGTGCCAGCAGCCCTATGATGATGAACACTGAAGCTTTCTTT. Amino acid sequence: CASSPMMMNTEAFF.

This chain connects TRBV10-3 to TRBJ1-1; 8 bases are a match to TRBD1. The V and J ends lost 0 bases and 12 bases, in that order; junction bases with no gene match: 12. Germline CDR1 is ENHRY and CDR2 is SYGVKD. This CDR3 is 15 amino acids long. This chain's CDR3 is CAISESNGQGIVTFF. The DNA of the CDR3 is TGTGCCATCAGTGAGTCGAATGGACAGGGAATCGTAACTTTCTTT.

Here the CDR3 DNA reads TGCGCCAGCAGCCAACCCGACATGGGTTTGATAACTGAAGCTTTCTTT. This translates into CASSQPDMGLITEAFF. The rearrangement uses TRBV4-1 and TRBJ1-1, with D uncertain. Germline V CDR1 and CDR2: MGHRA, YSYEKL. The CDR3 is 16 residues long. V was clipped by 2 bases and J by 5 bases, with 18 bases between them.